This TCR beta chain was observed in a study of T cells in Graves' hyperthyroidism and ophthalmopathy (dated by TCRdb to the late 2010s). Background for the entire study: Peripheral blood samples were taken at initial diagnosis, before any treatment was given. To identify distinguishing TCR V-J signatures, a discovery cohort of 90 to 100 patients was used, comprising 40 to 45 with Graves' ophthalmopathy and approximately 58 with stable Graves' hyperthyroidism. Prospective prediction of ophthalmopathy was tested in an independent validation cohort of 18 to 20 hyperthyroidism patients and 15 to 17 patients who later progressed to ophthalmopathy. The approximately 100 discovery patients were divided at random into training and test sets in a 7:3 ratio. Thyroid tissue and blood T-cell repertoires from about six Graves' hyperthyroidism patients were also compared in the study. After sampling, hyperthyroidism patients received methimazole starting at 30 mg daily, and ophthalmopathy patients received high-dose intravenous methylprednisolone. TCR Vbeta CDR3 sequencing of 120 to 150 peripheral blood samples (around 45 ophthalmopathy, about 75 hyperthyroidism and roughly 17 progressor patients) is reported in the paper. Study-level results and caveats: A model built on a 13 V-J signature distinguished ophthalmopathy from stable hyperthyroidism, reaching over 85% sensitivity and 81.08% specificity in cross-validation and 80%/75% in testing. No statistical method was used to fix the sample size in advance, and group allocation was not hidden from the investigators. Blood samples also contained most of the expanded thyroid clonotypes (frequency above 0.001), which suggests that blood repertoires may reflect thyroid immune responses. In validation, the model predicted progression to ophthalmopathy with 60% to 71% sensitivity and approximately 78% specificity, a median of around 6.6 months before onset.

Amplification of TCR beta CDR3 regions was carried out from RNA transcripts. A first-round RT-PCR of the TCR CDR3 used the HTBI primer set with the Qiagen OneStep RT-PCR kit. The libraries were constructed in a second round of multiplex PCR and then size-selected and purified. Paired-end sequencing of the libraries was performed with 100 bp reads on an Illumina HiSeq2000. From the authors' description of their analysis: SOAPnuke was used to process the raw data, throwing out any read that contained adapters or uncalled bases, had a mean Phred below 15, or lacked an exact constant-primer or identifier match. High-quality paired reads were merged with COPE v1.2.5, and unique nucleotide sequences were defined as clonotypes. MiTCR v1.1 was used to align the clonotypes against IMGT TRBV, TRBD and TRBJ reference segments. The analysis was restricted to V-J combinations with a frequency above 0.0001, which together covered 99% to 99.2% of the repertoires. The TCS score was defined as the ratio of F50 (clonal expansion) to E x V (chaos), calculated using BLOSUM62-based TCRdist between CDR3 peptides within each V-J. Welch's t-statistics and random forest reduced some 510 V-J features to 10 to 15, which were used in a naive Bayes classifier (R e1071). TCRdb took the public reads, trimmed them with fastp at Q25, ran MiXCR for clone calling and kept in-frame beta chains. One record per CDR3 amino acid sequence lists the most common genes and DNA. The V and J calls, along with clone size, are taken from TCRdb and not from the paper's own processing. The sample table records 200,000 to 300,000 distinct CDR3 sequences; roughly 17% of these occur just once. The top ten clones comprise about 30% of the sample.

About this clonotype itself: Its antigen is not yet known. No conserved phenylalanine or tryptophan is present at the end of the CDR3, so a read error is the likely explanation.

According to the germline V gene (reference sequence), CDR1 reads GTSNPN and CDR2 reads SVGIG. The CDR3 has 14 amino acids, counting both end residues. Left in the record is the CDR3 DNA by itself, 42 bases read in frame from the first base. The V and J ends are trimmed by 1 base and 0 bases, leaving 8 bases between them. Ophthalmopathy patients had moderately to severely active disease, Clinical Activity Score of at least 3, NOSPECS grade of at least 4, and duration under 3 months. Any patient with an uncontrolled infection, another autoimmune disease, pregnancy or lactation was excluded. Diagnoses were based on clinical symptoms, serum thyroxine and TRAb, thyroid ultrasound and orbital computed tomography. Ficoll-Paque density gradient centrifugation was used to isolate PBMCs from about 9 ml of fresh peripheral blood. Trizol reagent was used to extract total RNA, and RNA quality was then checked on an Agilent 2100 Bioanalyzer.

The sequencing input was blood. The TCR originated in a woman aged 18 to 35 with Graves' ophthalmopathy. The rearranged segments are TRBV30 and TRBJ2-3; TRBD2 is possibly the D segment (6 matching bases). The DNA is as follows: TGTGCCTGGAGTGGGGGACTGAGCACAGATACGCAGTATTGT. This gives the protein CAWSGGLSTDTQYC.